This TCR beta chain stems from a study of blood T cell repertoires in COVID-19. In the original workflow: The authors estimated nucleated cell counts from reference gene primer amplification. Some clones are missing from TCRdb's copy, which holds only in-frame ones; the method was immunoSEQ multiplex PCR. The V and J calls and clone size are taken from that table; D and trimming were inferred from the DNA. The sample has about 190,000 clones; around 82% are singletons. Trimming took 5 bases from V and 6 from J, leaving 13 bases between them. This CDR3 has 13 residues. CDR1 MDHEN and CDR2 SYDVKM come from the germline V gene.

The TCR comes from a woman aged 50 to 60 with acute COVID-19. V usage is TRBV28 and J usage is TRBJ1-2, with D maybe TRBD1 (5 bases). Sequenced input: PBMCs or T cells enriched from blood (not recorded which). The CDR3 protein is CASSTDSIHGYTF. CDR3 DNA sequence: TGTGCCAGCAGTACCGACAGCATTCATGGCTACACCTTC.